This TCR beta chain derives from a study of T cell changes during pregnancy in multiple sclerosis (dated by TCRdb to between 2018 and 2021). At the level of the whole study: The study looked at changes in the T cell repertoire across pregnancy in women with multiple sclerosis.

A note on this clone: Its antigen remains unidentified. Per-nucleotide qualities are absent, and no much larger clonotype sits a single base away.

Libraries came from the immunoSEQ multiplex PCR assay. TCRdb stores this immuneACCESS table with in-frame sequences only. Part of the clones is absent; in the studies checked, under half of the shortfall reflects unresolved V genes, and no reason is known for the rest. This sample gives about 68,000 clones in total; approximately 90% of them show up just once. The ten largest clones take up around 1.4% of the sample. From the cysteine up to the phenylalanine, the CDR3 has a length of 14 residues. Left in the record is the CDR3 DNA by itself, 42 bases read in frame from the first base. The V end gives up 6 bases and the J end 9 bases, leaving 10 bases in the junction not matched to a gene. CDR1 is given as LNHDA and CDR2 as SQIVND, both from the germline V gene (reference sequence).

Recombination joined TRBV19 with TRBJ2-1, and TRBD2 matches 8 of the central bases. The origin of this receptor is a female donor with multiple sclerosis, enrolled in a pregnancy study. Sample: peripheral blood, taken in the third trimester of pregnancy. The base sequence is TGTGCCAGTAGCAGGACCGGGACTAGTGGTGAGCAGTTCTTC. Protein translation: CASSRTGTSGEQFF.